The 13 T cell receptor beta chains presented below share a single source sample, sequenced in a study of Graves' ophthalmopathy and Graves' hyperthyroidism (dated by TCRdb to the late 2010s). For sequencing, an Illumina HiSeq 2000 was employed. For repertoire sequencing, TCR beta CDR3 regions were amplified from RNA transcripts. The first round of RT-PCR was done with HTBI primers and the Qiagen OneStep RT-PCR kit, and was followed by a second round of multiplex PCR, then size selection and purification. In TCRdb, the public reads were trimmed at Q25 with fastp and aligned with MiXCR, with productive beta chains retained. A single entry per CDR3 protein holds the most common genes and DNA from its merged rows. The sample table contains approximately 540,000 distinct CDR3 sequences; only one count was recorded for less than 40% of them. The top ten constitute 3.5% to 5% of the sample. Sequenced material: peripheral blood or thyroid tissue (not recorded which). The receptors were sampled from an adult man with Graves' hyperthyroidism.

V gene TRBV10-3 combines with J gene TRBJ2-1, with D perhaps matching TRBD2 (6 bases). Between the trimmed V and J ends, which lost 8 bases and 8 bases, there was a span of 16 bases. In germline, CDR1 is ENHRY, CDR2 SYGVKD. This CDR3 has 13 residues. The CDR3 here is CAIGAGSYDEQFF. DNA for the CDR3: TGTGCCATCGGGGCGGGAAGTTACGATGAGCAGTTCTTC.

To note about this clonotype: A much larger clonotype is one base distant, so this may be a read error. The chain joins TRBV7-2 to TRBJ2-7, with TRBD1 as a possible D gene (5 bases). This CDR3 is 14 amino acids long. The germline V and J ends were trimmed by 4 bases and 4 bases, with 14 bases remaining between them. Germline V gives CDR1 SGHTA, CDR2 FQGNSA. The CDR3 here is CASSSRTSYYEQYF. The CDR3 DNA is TGTGCCAGCAGCTCCCGGACATCCTATTACGAGCAGTACTTC. Filled out from reference TRBV7-2 and TRBJ2-7, the complete variable domain reads GAGVSQSPSNKVTEKGKDVELRCDPISGHTALYWYRQSLGQGLEFLIYFQGNSAPDKSGLPSDRFSAERTGGSVSTLTIQRTQQEDSAVYLCASSSRTSYYEQYFGPGTRLTVT.

This clonotype was counted ten times or more. The chain is built from TRBV12-3 or TRBV12-4 and TRBJ1-4; no firm D call. V was pared by 3 bases and J by 8 bases, with 16 bases between. The CDR3 has 15 amino acids. The DNA for the CDR3 is TGTGCCAGCAGTTTTTCTTGGGGAAGTGCGGAAAAACTGTTTTTT. This codes for CASSFSWGSAEKLFF.

CDR3 loop: CSVVQNTDTQYF. In DNA, the CDR3 is TGCAGCGTTGTACAGAACACAGATACGCAGTATTTT. This chain uses TRBV29-1 with TRBJ2-3; no clear D gene. The CDR3 contains 12 residues. The germline V gene has CDR1 SQVTM and CDR2 ANQGSEA. Trimming removed 4 bases from V and 2 bases from J, with 7 bases in between.

The rearrangement uses TRBV19 and TRBJ1-4, with TRBD1 matching 7 bases. Losses at the gene ends were 3 bases for V and 8 bases for J; bases not matched to a gene: 9. The CDR3 contains 15 residues. Looked up from germline, CDR1 is LNHDA and CDR2 is SQIVND (reference sequence). The CDR3 spells CASSIVGTAGEKLFF. The CDR3 DNA is TGTGCCAGTAGTATCGTTGGGACAGCAGGGGAAAAACTGTTTTTT.

This clonotype was recorded a few times. This sequence may be a read error, since a much larger clone differs from it by one base. V and J are TRBV7-8 and TRBJ2-5, with D tentatively TRBD1 (5 bases). Germline V gene data show CDR1 as SGHVS and CDR2 as FQNEAQ. This CDR3 contains 14 residues. The CDR3 sequence is CASSPGRASETQHF. CDR3 sequence (DNA): TGTGCCAGCAGCCCGGGCAGGGCGTCGGAGACCCAGCACTTC.

This clonotype was seen at least ten times. The CDR3 here is CASSAGAASEQYF. The CDR3 DNA sequence: TGTGCCAGCAGCGCGGGGGCGGCCTCGGAGCAGTACTTC. The chain joins TRBV9 to TRBJ2-7, with D perhaps matching TRBD1 or TRBD2 (6 bases each). V was cut by 3 bases and J by 7 bases, with 14 bases left in between. CDR1 and CDR2 from the germline V gene are SGDLS and YYNGEE. The CDR3 has 13 amino acids.

This chain links TRBV19 with TRBJ1-4; D gene ambiguous. V gave up 6 bases and J gave up 0 bases, with 14 bases separating them. This CDR3 comprises 16 residues. Germline assignment: CDR1 LNHDA and CDR2 SQIVND (reference sequence). Here the CDR3 DNA reads TGTGCCAGTAGGGATTCTCAGCTTGCAACTAATGAAAAACTGTTTTTT. Translated: CASRDSQLATNEKLFF. The variable domain in full, with the rest retrieved from reference TRBV19 and TRBJ1-4, is DGGITQSPKYLFRKEGQNVTLSCEQNLNHDAMYWYRQDPGQGLRLIYYSQIVNDFQKGDIAEGYSVSREKKESFPLTVTSAQKNPTAFYLCASRDSQLATNEKLFFGSGTQLSVL.

The chain combines TRBV7-9 with TRBJ2-7, with D possibly being TRBD1 (5 bases). Germline V gene lookup returns CDR1 SEHNR and CDR2 FQNEAQ (reference sequence). This CDR3 is 13 amino acids long. Trimming shortened V by 3 bases and J by 4 bases, and 10 bases separated the two germline ends. The CDR3: CASSFVGAYEQYF. CDR3 nucleotides: TGTGCCAGCAGCTTCGTAGGGGCGTACGAGCAGTACTTC.

This clonotype showed up just a few times. The rearrangement links TRBV24-1 to TRBJ2-3; 10 bases line up with TRBD2. V dropped 4 bases and J dropped 0; count of bases not matched to a gene: 6. The CDR3 is 17 amino acids. Germline V gene data show CDR1 as KGHDR and CDR2 as SFDVKD. The CDR3 loop is CATSDSKTSGSTDTQYF. The CDR3 DNA is TGTGCCACCAGTGACTCCAAGACTAGCGGGAGCACAGATACGCAGTATTTT.

This clonotype has ten or more counts. The V call is TRBV20-1, the J call TRBJ1-2; D might be TRBD1 (6 bases). CDR1 is DFQATT and CDR2 is SNEGSKA in the germline V gene (reference sequence). V was shortened by 1 base and J by 4 bases, with 13 bases between the two germline ends. This CDR3 has 14 residues. The CDR3 loop is CSARVWGQVYGYTF. CDR3 sequence (DNA): TGCAGTGCTAGAGTTTGGGGGCAGGTCTATGGCTACACCTTC.

As to this clonotype: One end of the junction is discordant with germline, which a read error may explain. V gene TRBV29-1 combines with J gene TRBJ1-2, with 8 nucleotides matching TRBD1. CDR1 is SQVTM and CDR2 is ANQGSEA in the germline V gene. The CDR3 is 15 amino acids. The CDR3 reads CSVPGGTGSRSGHTF. In DNA form, the CDR3 reads TGCAGCGTCCCAGGCGGGACAGGCTCTCGAAGTGGCCACACCTTC.

This clonotype was detected many times. The J gene is TRBJ2-2, the V gene TRBV7-6, with D possibly matching TRBD2 (6 bases). There are 17 residues in the CDR3. Germline V gene lookup returns CDR1 SGHVS and CDR2 FNYEAQ. V lost 5 bases and J 2 bases, leaving 18 bases between the germline ends. The CDR3 here is CASSREPGTSNTGELFF. DNA for the CDR3: TGTGCCAGCAGCCGCGAGCCCGGGACTTCAAACACCGGGGAGCTGTTTTTT. Drawing the rest from reference TRBV7-6 and TRBJ2-2, the complete variable domain is GAGVSQSPRYKVTKRGQDVALRCDPISGHVSLYWYRQALGQGPEFLTYFNYEAQQDKSGLPNDRFSAERPEGSISTLTIQRTEQRDSAMYRCASSREPGTSNTGELFFGEGSRLTVL.